This TCR beta chain was observed in a study of T cell responses to AZD1222 COVID-19 vaccine. Using immunoSEQ multiplex PCR, the repertoire was profiled, and TCRdb retains in-frame clones only, with some absent. Among some 150,000 clones listed, approximately 92% were seen once. This TCR derives from an adult in good health. The sequenced sample was peripheral blood, obtained on day 0 of AZD1222 vaccination.

The CDR3 loop reads CSVDRGSGSSYEQYF. CDR3 sequence (DNA): TGCAGCGTAGATAGGGGAAGCGGGAGCTCCTACGAGCAGTACTTC. This rearrangement joins TRBV29-1 to TRBJ2-7, with 8 positions matching TRBD2. The CDR3 is 15 amino acids. Losses at the gene ends were 6 bases for V and 0 bases for J; bases not matched to a gene: 10. The germline CDR1 and CDR2 sequences are SQVTM and ANQGSEA.